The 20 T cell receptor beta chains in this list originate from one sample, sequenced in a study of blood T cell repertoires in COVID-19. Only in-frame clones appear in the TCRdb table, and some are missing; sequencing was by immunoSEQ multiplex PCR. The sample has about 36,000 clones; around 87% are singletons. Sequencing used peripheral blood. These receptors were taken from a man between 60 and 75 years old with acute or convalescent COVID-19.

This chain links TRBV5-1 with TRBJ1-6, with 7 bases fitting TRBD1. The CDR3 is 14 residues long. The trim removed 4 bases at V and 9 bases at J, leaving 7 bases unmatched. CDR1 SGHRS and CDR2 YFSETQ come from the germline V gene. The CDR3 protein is CASSEGQRLSPLHF. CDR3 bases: TGCGCCAGCAGCGAGGGACAGAGGCTTTCACCCCTCCACTTT.

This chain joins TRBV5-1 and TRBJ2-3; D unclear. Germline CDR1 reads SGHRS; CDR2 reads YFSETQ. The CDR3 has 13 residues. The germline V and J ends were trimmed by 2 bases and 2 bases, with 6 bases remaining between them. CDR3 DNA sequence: TGCGCCAGCAGCTTCTATCTCACAGATACGCAGTATTTT. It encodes CASSFYLTDTQYF.

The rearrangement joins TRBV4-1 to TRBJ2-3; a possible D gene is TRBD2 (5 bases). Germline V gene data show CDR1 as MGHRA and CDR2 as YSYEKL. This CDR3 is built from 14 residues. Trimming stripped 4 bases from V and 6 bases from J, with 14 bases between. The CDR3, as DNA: TGCGCCAGCAGCCGAGGGTCCCTGGGGGATACGCAGTATTTT. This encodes CASSRGSLGDTQYF.

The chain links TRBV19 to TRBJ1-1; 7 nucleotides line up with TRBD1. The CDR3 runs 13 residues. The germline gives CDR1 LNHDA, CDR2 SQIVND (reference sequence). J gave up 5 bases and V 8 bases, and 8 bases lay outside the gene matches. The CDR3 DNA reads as TGTGCCAGTGCGGTGACAGGGCGTACTGAAGCTTTCTTT. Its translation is CASAVTGRTEAFF.

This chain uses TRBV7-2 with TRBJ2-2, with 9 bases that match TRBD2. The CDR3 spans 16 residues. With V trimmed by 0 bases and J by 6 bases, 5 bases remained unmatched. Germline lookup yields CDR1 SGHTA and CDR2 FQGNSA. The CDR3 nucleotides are TGTGCCAGCAGCTTAGCTAGCGGGAGCTATGCCGGGGAGCTGTTTTTT. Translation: CASSLASGSYAGELFF.

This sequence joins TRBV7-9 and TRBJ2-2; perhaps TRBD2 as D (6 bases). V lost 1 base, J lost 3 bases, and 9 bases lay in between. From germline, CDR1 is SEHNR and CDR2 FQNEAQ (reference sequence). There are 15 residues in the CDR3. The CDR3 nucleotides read TGTGCCAGCAGCTTAGAAGGACTATACACCGGGGAGCTGTTTTTT. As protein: CASSLEGLYTGELFF.

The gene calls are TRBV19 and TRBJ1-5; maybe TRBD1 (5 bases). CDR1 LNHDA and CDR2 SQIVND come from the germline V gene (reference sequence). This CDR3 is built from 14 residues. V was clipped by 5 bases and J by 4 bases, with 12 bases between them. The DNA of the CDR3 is TGTGCCAGTAGTCTCGGGACTCCGAATCAGCCCCAGCATTTT. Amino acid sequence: CASSLGTPNQPQHF.

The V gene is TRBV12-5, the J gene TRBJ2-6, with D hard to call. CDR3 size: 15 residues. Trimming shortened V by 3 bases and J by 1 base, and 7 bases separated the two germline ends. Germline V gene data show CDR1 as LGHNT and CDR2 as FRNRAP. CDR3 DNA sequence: TGTGCTAGTGGTTTAAGCCTGTCTGGGGCCAACGTCCTGACTTTC. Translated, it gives CASGLSLSGANVLTF.

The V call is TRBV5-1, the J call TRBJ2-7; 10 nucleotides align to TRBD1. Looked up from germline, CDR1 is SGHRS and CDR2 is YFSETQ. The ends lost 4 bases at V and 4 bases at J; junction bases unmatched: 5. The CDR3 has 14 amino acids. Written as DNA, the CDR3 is TGCGCCAGCAGCCCGACAGGGGGCACGTACGAGCAGTACTTC. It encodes CASSPTGGTYEQYF.

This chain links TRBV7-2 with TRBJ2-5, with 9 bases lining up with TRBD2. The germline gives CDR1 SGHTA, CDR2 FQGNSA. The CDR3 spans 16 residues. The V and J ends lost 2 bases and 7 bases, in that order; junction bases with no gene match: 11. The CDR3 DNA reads TGTGCCAGCAGCTTACCCGGGACTAGCTCTTTAAGGACCCAGTACTTC. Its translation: CASSLPGTSSLRTQYF.

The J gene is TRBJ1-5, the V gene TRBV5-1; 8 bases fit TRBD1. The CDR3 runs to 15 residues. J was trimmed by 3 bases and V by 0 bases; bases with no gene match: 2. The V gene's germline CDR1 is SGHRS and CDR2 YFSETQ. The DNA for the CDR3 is TGCGCCAGCAGCTTGGGACAGGGGATCAATCAGCCCCAGCATTTT. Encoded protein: CASSLGQGINQPQHF.

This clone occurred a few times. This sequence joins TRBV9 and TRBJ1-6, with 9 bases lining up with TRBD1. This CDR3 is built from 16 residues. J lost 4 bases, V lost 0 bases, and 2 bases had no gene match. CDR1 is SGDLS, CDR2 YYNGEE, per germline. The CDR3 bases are TGTGCCAGCAGCGTAGAAGGGACAGGGTATAATTCACCCCTCCACTTT. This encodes CASSVEGTGYNSPLHF.

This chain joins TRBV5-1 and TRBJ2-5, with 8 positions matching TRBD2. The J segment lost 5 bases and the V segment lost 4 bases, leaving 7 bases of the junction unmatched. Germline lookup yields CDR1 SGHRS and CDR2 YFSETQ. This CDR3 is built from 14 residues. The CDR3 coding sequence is TGCGCCAGCAGCCTGGGGCCTAGCGGGGAGACCCAGTACTTC. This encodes CASSLGPSGETQYF. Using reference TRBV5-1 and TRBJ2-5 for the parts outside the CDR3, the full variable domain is KAGVTQTPRYLIKTRGQQVTLSCSPISGHRSVSWYQQTPGQGLQFLFEYFSETQRNKGNFPGRFSGRQFSNSRSEMNVSTLELGDSALYLCASSLGPSGETQYFGPGTRLLVL.

CDR3 nucleotides: TGTGCCACCAGCAGGGGAAGAGGACAGGTATTTGCTTTCTTT. Its translation is CATSRGRGQVFAFF. This chain uses TRBV15 with TRBJ1-1; 7 bases match TRBD1. The V gene end was trimmed by 3 bases and the J gene end by 11 bases; junction bases not matched to a gene: 12. The CDR3 consists of 14 residues. Germline V gene sequence: CDR1 LNHNV, CDR2 YYDKDF (reference sequence).

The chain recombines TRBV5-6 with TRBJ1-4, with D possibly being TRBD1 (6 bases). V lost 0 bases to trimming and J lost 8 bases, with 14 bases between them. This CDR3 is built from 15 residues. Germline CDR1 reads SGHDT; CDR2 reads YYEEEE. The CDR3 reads CASSLVRAGEEKLFF. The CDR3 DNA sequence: TGTGCCAGCAGCTTGGTGAGGGCAGGGGAAGAAAAACTGTTTTTT.

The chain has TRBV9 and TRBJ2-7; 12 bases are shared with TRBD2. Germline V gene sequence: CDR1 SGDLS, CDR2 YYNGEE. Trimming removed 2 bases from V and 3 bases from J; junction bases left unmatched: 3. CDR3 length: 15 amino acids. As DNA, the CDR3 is TGTGCCAGCAGCGTCGGGACTAGCGGGCTCTACGAGCAGTACTTC. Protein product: CASSVGTSGLYEQYF.

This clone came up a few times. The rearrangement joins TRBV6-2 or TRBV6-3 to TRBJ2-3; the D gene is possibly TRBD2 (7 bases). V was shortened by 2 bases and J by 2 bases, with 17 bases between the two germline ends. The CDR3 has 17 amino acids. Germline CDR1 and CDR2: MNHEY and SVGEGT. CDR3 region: CASSYQSGRGHTDTQYF. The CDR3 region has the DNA TGTGCCAGCAGTTACCAATCAGGGAGGGGACACACAGATACGCAGTATTTT.

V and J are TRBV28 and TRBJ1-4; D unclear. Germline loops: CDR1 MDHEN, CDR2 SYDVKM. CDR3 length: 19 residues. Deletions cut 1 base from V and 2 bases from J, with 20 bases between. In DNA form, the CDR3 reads TGTGCCAGCAGTTTATTGATCCGGTCGGGTATTTATACTAATGAAAAACTGTTTTTT. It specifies CASSLLIRSGIYTNEKLFF.

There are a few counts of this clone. In DNA, the CDR3 is TGTGCCAGTAGTATGAGGGGGGGTCAGCTGTTTTTT. Protein: CASSMRGGQLFF. The gene calls are TRBV19 and TRBJ2-2, with D perhaps matching TRBD2 (7 bases). Trimming left V 3 bases short and J 12 bases short, with 11 bases between. This CDR3 has 12 amino acids. Looked up from germline, CDR1 is LNHDA and CDR2 is SQIVND (reference sequence).

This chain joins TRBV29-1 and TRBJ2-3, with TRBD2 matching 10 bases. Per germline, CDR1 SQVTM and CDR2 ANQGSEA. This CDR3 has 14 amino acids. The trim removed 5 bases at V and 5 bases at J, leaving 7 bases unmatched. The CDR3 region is CSVTLAGGGDTQYF. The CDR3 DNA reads TGCAGCGTTACCTTAGCGGGAGGAGGAGATACGCAGTATTTT.